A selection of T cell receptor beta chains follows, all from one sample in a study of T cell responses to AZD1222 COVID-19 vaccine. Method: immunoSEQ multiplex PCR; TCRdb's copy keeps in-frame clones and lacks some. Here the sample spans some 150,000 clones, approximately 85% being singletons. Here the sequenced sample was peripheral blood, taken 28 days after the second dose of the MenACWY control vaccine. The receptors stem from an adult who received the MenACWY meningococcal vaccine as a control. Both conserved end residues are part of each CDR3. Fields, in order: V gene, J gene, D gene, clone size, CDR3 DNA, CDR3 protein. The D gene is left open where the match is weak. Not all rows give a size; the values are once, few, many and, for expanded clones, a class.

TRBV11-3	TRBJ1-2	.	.	TGTGCCAGCAGCTCGGGTGGTTATGGCTACACCTTC	CASSSGGYGYTF
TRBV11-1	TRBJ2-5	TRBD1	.	TGTGCCAGCAGCTTAACCTGGACAGGGGGAGAGACCCAGTACTTC	CASSLTWTGGETQYF
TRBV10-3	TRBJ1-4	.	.	TGTGCCATCAGTGAGGGTTCCGGCTCAACTAATGAAAAACTGTTTTTT	CAISEGSGSTNEKLFF
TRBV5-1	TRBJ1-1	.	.	TGCGCCAGCAGCGAGTTAGGAACAGGGATGGAAGCTTTCTTT	CASSELGTGMEAFF
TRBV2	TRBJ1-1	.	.	TGTGCCAGCCAAGCATCCGGCACTGAAGCTTTCTTT	CASQASGTEAFF
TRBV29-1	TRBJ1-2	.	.	TGCAGCGTTGAAGCCGGGGGGCAGAACTATGGCTACACCTTC	CSVEAGGQNYGYTF
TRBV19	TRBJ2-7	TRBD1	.	TGTGCCAGTAGTGTGTCACGACAGGGGTTCGAGCAGTACTTC	CASSVSRQGFEQYF
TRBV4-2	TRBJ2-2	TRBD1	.	TGTGCCAGCAGCCAAGAGTCGACCGGGACAGGGCCCGGGGAGCTGTTTTTT	CASSQESTGTGPGELFF
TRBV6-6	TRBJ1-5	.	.	TGTGCCAGCAGTTGGTCGCAGGGGCACAATCAGCCCCAGCATTTT	CASSWSQGHNQPQHF
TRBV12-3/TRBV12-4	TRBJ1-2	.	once	TGTGCCAGCAGTCCGCTGCTAGGGGATGGCTACACCTTC	CASSPLLGDGYTF
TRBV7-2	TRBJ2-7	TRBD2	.	TGTGCCAGCAGCTTAAAAGCGGGAGGCGGGGAGCAGTACTTC	CASSLKAGGGEQYF
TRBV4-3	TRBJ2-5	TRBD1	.	TGCGCCAGCAGCCAACGACTCGGGACAGGACAAGAGACCCAGTACTTC	CASSQRLGTGQETQYF
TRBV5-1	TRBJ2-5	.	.	TGCGCCAGCAGCGACTTTCAAGAGACCCAGTACTTC	CASSDFQETQYF
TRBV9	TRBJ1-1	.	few	TGTGCCAGCAGCGGGGGAGCGAACACTGAAGCTTTCTTT	CASSGGANTEAFF
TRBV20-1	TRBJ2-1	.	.	TGCAGTGCTAGACACAATGAGCAGTTCTTC	CSARHNEQFF
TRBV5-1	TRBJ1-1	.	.	TGCGCCAGCAGCCCCTCAACGGGCTACACTGAAGCTTTCTTT	CASSPSTGYTEAFF
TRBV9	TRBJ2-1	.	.	TGTGCCAGCAGCGTAGGGGGTAGCTACAATGAGCAGTTCTTC	CASSVGGSYNEQFF
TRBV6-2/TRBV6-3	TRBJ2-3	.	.	TGTGCCAGCAGCACCCGGCGGGGAGGCACAGATACGCAGTATTTT	CASSTRRGGTDTQYF
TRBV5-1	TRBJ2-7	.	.	TGCGCCAGCAGCTTTTCGAGGGCAATATCCTACGAGCAGTACTTC	CASSFSRAISYEQYF
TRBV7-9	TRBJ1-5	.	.	TGTGCCAGCAGCTTAGACAGTCAGCCCCAGCATTTT	CASSLDSQPQHF
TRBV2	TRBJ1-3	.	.	TGTGCCAGCAGGGAACAGCCGAACTCTGGAAACACCATATATTTT	CASREQPNSGNTIYF
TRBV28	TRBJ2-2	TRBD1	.	TGTGCCAGCAGCACTACAGGGGCCACCGGGGAGCTGTTTTTT	CASSTTGATGELFF
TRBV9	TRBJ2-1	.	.	TGTGCCAGCAGCGTAGTGGCAGGGCTGGATGAGCAGTTCTTC	CASSVVAGLDEQFF
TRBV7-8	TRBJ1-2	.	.	TGTGCCAGCAGCTTAGACAGAGTCTATGGCTACACCTTC	CASSLDRVYGYTF
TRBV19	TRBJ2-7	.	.	TGTGCCAGTAGTACCATGATTCGCTCCCTCTACGAGCAGTACTTC	CASSTMIRSLYEQYF
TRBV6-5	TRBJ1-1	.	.	TGTGCCAGCGGTCCGAACACTGAAGCTTTCTTT	CASGPNTEAFF
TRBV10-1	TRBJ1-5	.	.	TGCGCCAGCAGTGAGTCCTTCGAGCCCCAGCATTTT	CASSESFEPQHF
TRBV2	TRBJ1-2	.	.	TGTGCCAGCAGTGGCTTACAGGCTAACTATGGCTACACCTTC	CASSGLQANYGYTF
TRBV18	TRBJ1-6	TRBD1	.	TGTGCCAGCTCACCCCCGACAGGGGGAGAATCACCCCTCCACTTT	CASSPPTGGESPLHF
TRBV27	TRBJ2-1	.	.	TGTGCCAGCAGTCAGGGCCCCTACAATGAGCAGTTCTTC	CASSQGPYNEQFF
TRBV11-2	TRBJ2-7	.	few	TGTGCCAGCACCTTGTCCCACGAGCAGTACTTC	CASTLSHEQYF
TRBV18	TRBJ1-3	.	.	TGTGCCAGCTCACCGGACTATGGAAACTCTGGAAACACCATATATTTT	CASSPDYGNSGNTIYF
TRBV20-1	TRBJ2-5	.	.	TGCAGTGCTAGTCCTAGTGGGGAAGAGACCCAGTACTTC	CSASPSGEETQYF
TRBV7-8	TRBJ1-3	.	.	TGTGCCAGCAGCTTACCGGTTCCTGGAAACACCATATATTTT	CASSLPVPGNTIYF
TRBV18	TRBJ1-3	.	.	TGTGCCAGCTCACCTCGGGACCGTCAGAGGCCTGGAAACACCATATATTTT	CASSPRDRQRPGNTIYF
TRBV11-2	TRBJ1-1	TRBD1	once	TGTGCCAGCAGCCCCGGGATGGACAGGAGGAATACTGAAGCTTTCTTT	CASSPGMDRRNTEAFF
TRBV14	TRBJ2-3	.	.	TGTGCCAGCAGCCAAACAGCCGGGACTAGCACAGATACGCAGTATTTT	CASSQTAGTSTDTQYF
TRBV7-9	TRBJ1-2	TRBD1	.	TGTGCCAGCAGTTCCCTCGGGACAGCTTATGGCTACACCTTC	CASSSLGTAYGYTF
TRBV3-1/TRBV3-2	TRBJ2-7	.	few	TGTGCCAGCAGCCAAGATGGGATAGTTGGGACCTACGAGCAGTACTTC	CASSQDGIVGTYEQYF
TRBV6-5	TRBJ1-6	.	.	TGTGCCAGCAGCAGGTCGAGCCTCTATAATTCACCCCTCCACTTT	CASSRSSLYNSPLHF
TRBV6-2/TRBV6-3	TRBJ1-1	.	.	TGTGCCAGCAGTTACAGGGGCCCTATGAACACTGAAGCTTTCTTT	CASSYRGPMNTEAFF
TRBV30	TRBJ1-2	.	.	TGTGCCTGGATTCCATCCATGACCTATGGCTACACCTTC	CAWIPSMTYGYTF
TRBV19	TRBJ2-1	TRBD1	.	TGTGCCAGTAGTATGGACAGGGACCGCGATGAGCAGTTCTTC	CASSMDRDRDEQFF
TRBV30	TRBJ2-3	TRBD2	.	TGTGCCTGGAGTGTAGGGGCGGGAGGTGTGTCAGATACGCAGTATTTT	CAWSVGAGGVSDTQYF
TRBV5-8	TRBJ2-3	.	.	TGTGCCAGCAGCTTCGGCGGGGGAGGGGGACCCACAGATACGCAGTATTTT	CASSFGGGGGPTDTQYF
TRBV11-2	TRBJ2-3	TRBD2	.	TGTGCCAGCAGCTTAGCGGGGGGGCGTGATACGCAGTATTTT	CASSLAGGRDTQYF
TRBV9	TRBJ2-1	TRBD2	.	TGTGCCAGCAGCGTAGCTCCGACTAGCGGTTACAATGAGCAGTTCTTC	CASSVAPTSGYNEQFF
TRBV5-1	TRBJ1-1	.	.	TGCGCCAGCAGCCCGAACGATCCGAACACTGAAGCTTTCTTT	CASSPNDPNTEAFF
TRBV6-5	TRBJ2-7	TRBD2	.	TGTGCCAGCAGTTACTCACTAGCGGGAGCTCAAGAGCAGTACTTC	CASSYSLAGAQEQYF
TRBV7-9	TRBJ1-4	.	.	TGTGCCAGCAGCAGCCACAGGGATCCTAATGAAAAACTGTTTTTT	CASSSHRDPNEKLFF
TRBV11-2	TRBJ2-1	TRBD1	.	TGTGCCAGCAGCACCGGACAGGGGAGCCACAATGAGCAGTTCTTC	CASSTGQGSHNEQFF
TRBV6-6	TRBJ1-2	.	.	TGTGCCAGCAGCCAAGGGATTTTCTATGGCTACACCTTC	CASSQGIFYGYTF
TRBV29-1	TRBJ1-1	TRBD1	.	TGCAGCGTTGAGGGATTACAGGGGGGCACTGAAGCTTTCTTT	CSVEGLQGGTEAFF
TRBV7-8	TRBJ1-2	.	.	TGTGCCAGCAGCTTCCGGTCCGGCTATGGCTACACCTTC	CASSFRSGYGYTF
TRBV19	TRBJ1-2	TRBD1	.	TGTGCCAGTAGTCCGGCAGGGACAGGGGTTAACTATGGCTACACCTTC	CASSPAGTGVNYGYTF
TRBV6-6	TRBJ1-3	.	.	TGTGCCAGCAGTTACAGCCAGGGAGGAAACACCATATATTTT	CASSYSQGGNTIYF
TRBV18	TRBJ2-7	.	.	TGTGCCAGCTCGTCTAAAACCTACGAGCAGTACTTC	CASSSKTYEQYF
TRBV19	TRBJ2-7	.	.	TGTGCCAGTAGTCCAGCGGCGAACGAGCAGTACTTC	CASSPAANEQYF
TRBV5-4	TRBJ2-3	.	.	TGTGCCAGCAGTCCTGACCGCGCCCCTAGCACAGATACGCAGTATTTT	CASSPDRAPSTDTQYF
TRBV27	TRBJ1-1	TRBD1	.	TGTGCCAGCAAGGACAGGATGAACACTGAAGCTTTCTTT	CASKDRMNTEAFF